The rows below give T cell receptor beta chains drawn from one sample of a study of radiotherapy plus CTLA-4 blockade in lung cancer. Repertoires were generated with immunoSEQ multiplex PCR, while TCRdb's copy carries only in-frame clones and drops some. The repertoire holds 75,000 to 95,000 clones, with about two thirds as singletons. Sequenced material: peripheral blood, taken from a patient treated with radiotherapy plus ipilimumab. Every receptor here comes from a human donor with non-small cell lung cancer that progressed on radiotherapy plus ipilimumab. CDR3s include the opening cysteine and the closing phenylalanine or tryptophan. A D gene is named only where the DNA matches it firmly. Size is stated for part of the rows, as once, few or many counts, or as a class when the clone is expanded.

clone_size,j_call,d_call,v_call,cdr3_aa,cdr3_nt
.,TRBJ2-2,.,TRBV6-6,CASTVSRNTGELFF,TGTGCCAGCACGGTCTCGCGGAACACCGGGGAGCTGTTTTTT
.,TRBJ1-2,.,TRBV20-1,CSAIGREGYTF,TGCAGTGCTATCGGAAGGGAAGGCTACACCTTC
.,TRBJ1-1,TRBD1,TRBV6-1,CASSWDRKNTEAFF,TGTGCCAGCAGCTGGGACAGGAAGAACACTGAAGCTTTCTTT
.,TRBJ2-6,.,TRBV28,CASGSSSFSGANVLTF,TGTGCCAGCGGCAGCTCTTCCTTCTCTGGGGCCAACGTCCTGACTTTC
.,TRBJ2-7,.,TRBV2,CASGWGVDRASSYEQYF,TGTGCCAGCGGCTGGGGGGTAGACAGGGCAAGTTCCTACGAGCAGTACTTC
once,TRBJ2-3,TRBD1,TRBV28,CASSFTGALLSTDTQYF,TGTGCCAGCAGTTTTACAGGGGCCCTCCTTAGCACAGATACGCAGTATTTT
once,TRBJ2-1,.,TRBV27,CASSPTGDHEQFF,TGTGCCAGCAGTCCGACAGGAGATCATGAGCAGTTCTTC
few,TRBJ2-3,.,TRBV5-5,CASSFGVDTQYF,TGTGCCAGCAGCTTTGGGGTAGATACGCAGTATTTT
few,TRBJ1-1,.,TRBV10-3,CAISRRENTEAFF,TGTGCCATCTCGCGCAGGGAGAACACTGAAGCTTTCTTT
.,TRBJ2-7,TRBD1,TRBV7-2,CASSRQGASEQYF,TGTGCCAGCTCCAGACAGGGGGCGAGCGAGCAGTACTTC
few,TRBJ1-2,TRBD1,TRBV5-5,CASSPRQGVGYTF,TGTGCCAGCAGCCCCAGGCAGGGGGTCGGCTACACCTTC
.,TRBJ2-2,.,TRBV7-9,CASSLILGDYDTGELFF,TGTGCCAGCAGCTTAATCCTGGGCGACTACGACACCGGGGAGCTGTTTTTT
.,TRBJ1-1,TRBD1,TRBV9,CASSPNRGPNTEAFF,TGTGCCAGCAGTCCGAACAGGGGCCCGAACACTGAAGCTTTCTTT
.,TRBJ1-3,.,TRBV9,CASSPTRVAVGNTIYF,TGTGCCAGCAGCCCCACCAGGGTTGCAGTTGGAAACACCATATATTTT
.,TRBJ2-1,.,TRBV7-7,CASSLGAAYNEQFF,TGTGCTAGCAGCTTAGGGGCAGCCTACAATGAGCAGTTCTTC
.,TRBJ2-1,TRBD2,TRBV28,CASSSPTSGSDEQFF,TGTGCCAGCAGTTCTCCGACTAGCGGGAGCGATGAGCAGTTCTTC
.,TRBJ1-1,.,TRBV29-1,CSVAIDEAFF,TGCAGCGTCGCGATCGATGAAGCTTTCTTT